The 29 T cell receptor beta chains below all came from one sample that was sequenced in a study of OX40 agonist ivuxolimab in advanced cancers. The library came from the immunoSEQ multiplex PCR assay. TCRdb obtained this table from immuneACCESS and retained in-frame rearrangements with V and J assigned. These tables miss some clones; where compared with another copy, unresolved V genes account for less than half of the shortfall, and the remainder is unexplained. The sample table records about 44,000 clones; approximately 80% of these occur just once. The ten largest clones capture more than 9% of the sample. The input for sequencing was CD4+ or CD8+ T cells sorted from blood, taken in a trial of the OX40 agonist ivuxolimab. The receptors derive from an adult with an advanced solid tumor such as melanoma, head and neck, liver or kidney cancer.

This sequence joins TRBV14 and TRBJ2-1; 9 bases agree with TRBD2. The ends lost 3 bases at V and 7 bases at J; junction bases unmatched: 16. The CDR3 extends over 18 amino acids. The germline gives CDR1 SGHDN, CDR2 FVKESK. The CDR3 protein is CASSQAPGREGLWNEQFF. DNA of the CDR3: TGTGCCAGCAGCCAGGCCCCAGGGCGGGAGGGCCTTTGGAATGAGCAGTTCTTC.

This clone has a single count. The J gene is TRBJ2-1, the V gene TRBV5-4, with 10 bases fitting TRBD2. The CDR3 loop spans 16 amino acids. V gave up 0 bases and J gave up 4 bases; unmatched junction bases: 4. Per germline, CDR1 SGHNT and CDR2 YYREEE (reference sequence). This chain's CDR3 is CASSLGGSGRYNEQFF. The CDR3 DNA is TGTGCCAGCAGCTTGGGAGGTAGCGGGAGGTACAATGAGCAGTTCTTC.

V is TRBV28 and J is TRBJ2-5; D might be TRBD1 (6 bases). V was shortened by 3 bases and J by 5 bases, with 16 bases between the two germline ends. From germline, CDR1 is MDHEN and CDR2 SYDVKM. The CDR3 length is 15 residues. CDR3 coding DNA: TGTGCCAGCAGTTTGCCTGTCAGGGGAGCGGAGACCCAGTACTTC. It translates to CASSLPVRGAETQYF.

This chain's CDR3 is CASSLDGVGTEAFF. CDR3 DNA: TGTGCCAGCAGCTTAGACGGGGTGGGCACTGAAGCTTTCTTT. V gene TRBV11-3 combines with J gene TRBJ1-1; D is uncertain. The germline V and J ends were trimmed by 0 bases and 4 bases, with 9 bases remaining between them. Germline assignment: CDR1 SGHNT and CDR2 YENEEA. This CDR3 contains 14 residues.

This rearrangement joins TRBV6-5 to TRBJ1-1, with D possibly being TRBD1 (5 bases). This CDR3 has 14 amino acids. CDR1 and CDR2 (germline): MNHEY, SVGAGI. V lost 6 bases and J 4 bases, leaving 15 bases between the germline ends. CDR3: CASRLGRGGTEAFF. DNA of the CDR3: TGTGCCAGCAGACTTGGACGGGGGGGCACTGAAGCTTTCTTT.

The V and J genes are TRBV7-9 and TRBJ1-1, with D perhaps TRBD1 (5 bases). V lost 0 bases and J 3 bases, leaving 5 bases between the germline ends. The CDR3 has 13 amino acids. Per germline, CDR1 SEHNR and CDR2 FQNEAQ (reference sequence). This CDR3 is CASSLAGDTEAFF. Here the CDR3 DNA reads TGTGCCAGCAGCTTAGCGGGGGACACTGAAGCTTTCTTT.

This clone was seen a few times. V and J are TRBV21-1 and TRBJ2-7; the listed D gene, TRBD2, was not tested against the DNA. TRBV21-1 is a pseudogene locus. CDR3 size: 18 residues. CDR3 region: CASSKDRGASFSPYEQYF. In DNA, the CDR3 is TGTGCCAGCAGCAAAGATCGGGGGGCTAGCTTCAGTCCCTACGAGCAGTACTTC.

This clone was recorded once. The rearrangement joins TRBV19 to TRBJ1-1, with D maybe TRBD1 (6 bases). This CDR3 is 14 amino acids long. Germline V gene sequence: CDR1 LNHDA, CDR2 SQIVND (reference sequence). Trimming took off 6 bases at V and 2 bases at J, with 13 bases between the two ends. Written as DNA, the CDR3 is TGTGCCAGTAGCAACAGGGAGGTAAACACTGAAGCTTTCTTT. It codes for CASSNREVNTEAFF.

The chain recombines TRBV19 with TRBJ2-5, with D unresolved. CDR3 length equals 14 residues. Trimming cost V 1 base and J 4 bases, with 10 bases left between them. The germline CDR1 and CDR2 sequences are LNHDA and SQIVND (reference sequence). The CDR3, as DNA: TGTGCCAGTAGTATAGGGGATACGGGAGAGACCCAGTACTTC. It yields the protein CASSIGDTGETQYF.

This clone was observed once. The gene calls are TRBV28 and TRBJ2-5; weak D call: TRBD1 (5 bases). The ends were cut back, 5 bases at V and 5 bases at J, with 9 bases in the middle. There are 12 residues in the CDR3. In germline, CDR1 is MDHEN, CDR2 SYDVKM. The CDR3 reads CASSLRVETQYF. The CDR3 DNA follows: TGTGCCAGCAGTCTCAGGGTGGAGACCCAGTACTTC. Full variable domain (rest looked up from reference TRBV28 and TRBJ2-5): DVKVTQSSRYLVKRTGEKVFLECVQDMDHENMFWYRQDPGLGLRLIYFSYDVKMKEKGDIPEGYSVSREKKERFSLILESASTNQTSMYLCASSLRVETQYFGPGTRLLVL.

The V call is TRBV30, the J call TRBJ2-7, with D hard to call. Between the trimmed V and J ends, which lost 4 bases and 0 bases, there was a span of 10 bases. The length of the CDR3 is 13 residues. Looked up from germline, CDR1 is GTSNPN and CDR2 is SVGIG (reference sequence). The CDR3 bases are TGTGCCTGGACCGACACGCTCTCCTACGAGCAGTACTTC. Protein sequence: CAWTDTLSYEQYF.

The genes are TRBV4-3 and TRBJ2-3, with 10 bases fitting TRBD2. The CDR3 covers 16 residues. Germline V gives CDR1 LGHNA, CDR2 YSLEER. The J segment lost 2 bases and the V segment lost 1 base, leaving 3 bases of the junction unmatched. CDR3 nucleotides: TGCGCCAGCAGCCAAGCACTAGCGGGACCCACAGATACGCAGTATTTT. Translated, it gives CASSQALAGPTDTQYF.

The chain is built from TRBV7-9 and TRBJ2-2; D not certain. The germline V gene has CDR1 SEHNR and CDR2 FQNEAQ (reference sequence). The CDR3 covers 17 residues. V gave up 2 bases and J gave up 3 bases, with 16 bases separating them. CDR3 bases: TGTGCCAGCAGCTTACTTTGGGGAAACGCGTACACCGGGGAGCTGTTTTTT. Translated, it gives CASSLLWGNAYTGELFF. Using reference TRBV7-9 and TRBJ2-2 for the parts outside the CDR3, the full variable domain is DTGVSQNPRHKITKRGQNVTFRCDPISEHNRLYWYRQTLGQGPEFLTYFQNEAQLEKSRLLSDRFSAERPKGSFSTLEIQRTEQGDSAMYLCASSLLWGNAYTGELFFGEGSRLTVL.

This clone was seen once. This chain links TRBV10-3 with TRBJ1-4, with D maybe TRBD1 (6 bases). V gave up 4 bases and J gave up 8 bases, with 14 bases separating them. Germline assignment: CDR1 ENHRY and CDR2 SYGVKD. The CDR3 length is 14 residues. DNA for the CDR3: TGTGCCATCAGTGCGAACAGGGAAGGAGAAAAACTGTTTTTT. Protein sequence: CAISANREGEKLFF.

V gene TRBV4-1 combines with J gene TRBJ1-1; D ambiguous. The CDR3 length is 15 residues. Trimming removed 3 bases at V and 1 base at J, with 12 bases between. Germline V gene lookup returns CDR1 MGHRA and CDR2 YSYEKL. CDR3 DNA sequence: TGCGCCAGCAGCCAGGAAACTCGAAGGAACACTGAAGCTTTCTTT. Translating it yields CASSQETRRNTEAFF.

The chain combines TRBV10-3 with TRBJ1-2; TRBD1 matches 8 bases. Germline CDR1 is ENHRY and CDR2 is SYGVKD. The length of the CDR3 is 14 residues. The V gene end was trimmed by 7 bases and the J gene end by 3 bases; junction bases not matched to a gene: 7. The DNA for the CDR3 is TGTGCCATCATCGGCAGGGGGCGCGACTATGGCTACACCTTC. Translation gives CAIIGRGRDYGYTF.

The rearrangement links TRBV19 to TRBJ2-3; TRBD2 aligns across 10 bases. The germline CDR1 and CDR2 sequences are LNHDA and SQIVND (reference sequence). V trimming: 6 bases; J trimming: 0 bases; junction bases outside the gene matches: 18. The CDR3 is 20 residues long. The CDR3, as DNA: TGTGCCAGTAGCCGAAGCTCCATAGCGGGGGGTCGCCTCAGCACAGATACGCAGTATTTT. This encodes CASSRSSIAGGRLSTDTQYF.

The chain carries TRBV19 and TRBJ2-6; 11 bases map to TRBD2. V dropped 9 bases and J dropped 0; count of bases not matched to a gene: 7. CDR3 length equals 17 residues. In germline, CDR1 is LNHDA, CDR2 SQIVND (reference sequence). The CDR3 reads CASRGLAELSGANVLTF. The CDR3 nucleotides read TGTGCCAGCAGGGGACTAGCGGAGCTCTCTGGGGCCAACGTCCTGACTTTC.

The chain joins TRBV7-2 to TRBJ2-5; D could derive from TRBD1 or TRBD2 (6 bases each). This CDR3 spans 18 amino acids. The germline CDR1 and CDR2 sequences are SGHTA and FQGNSA. V dropped 5 bases and J dropped 2 bases, with 24 bases sitting between them. The CDR3 region is CASSTTPGGVQRQETQYF. The CDR3 region has the DNA TGTGCCAGCAGCACCACCCCCGGGGGCGTACAAAGACAAGAGACCCAGTACTTC.

In this sample, this clone turned up once. V is TRBV28 and J is TRBJ2-7; D possibly corresponds to TRBD1 (5 bases). The CDR3 has 14 residues. V dropped 3 bases and J dropped 4 bases, with 13 bases sitting between them. Germline V CDR1 and CDR2: MDHEN, SYDVKM. The CDR3 coding sequence is TGTGCCAGCAGTTTCCCAGGGAAGAAGTACGAGCAGTACTTC. Residues: CASSFPGKKYEQYF.

The chain has TRBV15 and TRBJ2-2; no clear D gene. Germline V lookup: CDR1 LNHNV, CDR2 YYDKDF (reference sequence). The CDR3 totals 17 residues. Trimming took 0 bases from V and 0 from J, leaving 11 bases between them. CDR3 sequence reads: CATSREPLRPNTGELFF. The CDR3 nucleotides read TGTGCCACCAGCAGAGAACCCTTAAGGCCGAACACCGGGGAGCTGTTTTTT.

The genes are TRBV7-9 and TRBJ2-1, with D possibly TRBD1 on 6 matching bases. In germline, CDR1 is SEHNR, CDR2 FQNEAQ (reference sequence). The CDR3 extends over 17 amino acids. Trimming left V 0 bases short and J 4 bases short, with 16 bases between. The CDR3 sequence is CASSLAVGRDTYNEQFF. CDR3 nucleotide sequence: TGTGCCAGCAGCTTAGCCGTGGGCCGGGACACGTACAATGAGCAGTTCTTC.

The chain recombines TRBV7-6 with TRBJ2-7, with unresolved D. The germline gives CDR1 SGHVS, CDR2 FNYEAQ. The CDR3 sequence is 14 residues long. V shed 0 bases and J shed 0 bases, with 6 bases lying between them. The CDR3 sequence is CASSLARVSYEQYF. CDR3 sequence (DNA): TGTGCCAGCAGCTTAGCGCGTGTCTCCTACGAGCAGTACTTC.

The chain carries TRBV30 and TRBJ1-2; D perhaps matches TRBD1 (6 bases). This CDR3 region has 13 residues. The V gene's germline CDR1 is GTSNPN and CDR2 SVGIG (reference sequence). Trimming pared 4 bases from V and 1 base from J, leaving 10 bases between. The CDR3 loop reads CAWNGQINYGYTF. The CDR3 DNA sequence: TGTGCCTGGAACGGACAGATTAACTATGGCTACACCTTC.

Concerning this clone: One end of the junction does not line up with germline, which may come from a read error. V and J are TRBV7-7 and TRBJ2-3, with D perhaps TRBD2 (6 bases). Germline V gene data show CDR1 as SSHAT and CDR2 as FNYEAQ (reference sequence). The CDR3 is 15 amino acids. The CDR3 loop reads CASSLDGGPTDTQYF. CDR3 in DNA: TGTGCTAGCAGCTTAGATGGAGGGCCCACAGATACGCAGTATTTT.

This chain connects TRBV6-6 to TRBJ1-2; 7 bases are a match to TRBD1. The CDR3 covers 14 residues. Germline CDR1 MNHNY, CDR2 SVGAGI (reference sequence). Germline trimming cut 2 bases from V and 3 bases from J; bases unmatched to any gene: 3. In DNA form, the CDR3 reads TGTGCCAGCAGTTACCCGGGACAGTACTATGGCTACACCTTC. Protein sequence: CASSYPGQYYGYTF.

This clone occurred once. The chain recombines TRBV6-5 with TRBJ1-2, with 7 nucleotides matching TRBD1. The CDR3 is made up of 15 amino acids. Germline CDR1 reads MNHEY; CDR2 reads SVGAGI. Unmatched junction bases numbered 2, after V lost 0 bases and J lost 1 base. CDR3 sequence (DNA): TGTGCCAGCAGTTACTCGACAGGGAATAACTATGGCTACACCTTC. The encoded protein is CASSYSTGNNYGYTF.

This chain connects TRBV9 to TRBJ2-3; no reliable D call. This CDR3 comprises 14 residues. CDR1 is SGDLS, CDR2 YYNGEE, per germline. Trimming left V 0 bases short and J 4 bases short, with 9 bases between. The CDR3 spells CASSVVPVADTQYF. The CDR3 DNA reads as TGTGCCAGCAGCGTAGTGCCGGTGGCAGATACGCAGTATTTT. The whole variable domain, filled in from reference TRBV9 and TRBJ2-3, reads DSGVTQTPKHLITATGQRVTLRCSPRSGDLSVYWYQQSLDQGLQFLIQYYNGEERAKGNILERFSAQQFPDLHSELNLSSLELGDSALYFCASSVVPVADTQYFGPGTRLTVL.

The rearrangement links TRBV11-2 to TRBJ2-1, with 8 bases identical to TRBD2. Germline CDR1 is SGHAT and CDR2 is FQNNGV. The ends lost 5 bases at V and 3 bases at J; junction bases unmatched: 12. The CDR3 extends over 17 amino acids. The CDR3 sequence: CASSPSSSGRGYNEQFF. The CDR3 nucleotides read TGTGCCAGCAGCCCGTCATCCAGCGGGAGAGGCTACAATGAGCAGTTCTTC.